Included here is one T cell receptor beta chain sequence, with context. Its target is unknown. They ran version v3.0 of the immunoSEQ assay at survey level. This table comes from immunoSEQ multiplex PCR, and its TCRdb copy is limited to in-frame clones, with some not included. This table has 40,000 to 50,000 clones, roughly 93% appearing once. There are 14 residues in the CDR3. Trimming cost V 6 bases and J 0 bases, with 9 bases left between them. CDR1 and CDR2 (germline): MDHEN, SYDVKM. The sample comes from a study of long-term antiretroviral therapy in people with HIV. Overall study results and limits: Dominating the repertoire at all time points were the clones that expanded before ART. CDR3 lengths in HIV samples spanned a narrower range than controls. Despite increasing after ART, diversity remained lower than that of transplant donor controls.

This sample comprised unsorted PBMCs, obtained about 9 years after starting antiretroviral therapy. This TCR was recovered from a man aged 25-45 years with HIV. This chain links TRBV28 with TRBJ1-5; no clear D gene. CDR3 in DNA: TGTGCCAGCAGAAGGCAGAATAGCAATCAGCCCCAGCATTTT. Its translation is CASRRQNSNQPQHF.